The entry below describes one T cell receptor (beta chain). Its antigen is undetermined. Sequencing used immunoSEQ multiplex PCR; TCRdb keeps in-frame clones, though not all of them. The sample lists fewer than 50,000 clones, about 90% occurring once. The entry originates in a study of OX40 agonist ivuxolimab in advanced cancers. Study summary: The study gave patients intravenous ivuxolimab at 0.01 to 10 mg/kg every 2 weeks. Treatment received earlier with anti-PD-1, anti-PD-L1 or anti-CTLA-4 agents was allowed, and over 35% had some. General study points: In CD8+ T cells, expanded clones were on average more numerous than in CD4+.

CDR3 length: 14 residues. Unmatched junction bases numbered 7, after V lost 5 bases and J lost 5 bases. Germline loops: CDR1 MNHNS, CDR2 SASEGT. The J gene is TRBJ1-1, the V gene TRBV6-1; TRBD1 agrees at 8 bases. The TCR comes from an adult with an advanced solid tumor such as melanoma, head and neck, liver or kidney cancer. The sample in question was CD4+ or CD8+ T cells sorted from blood, obtained in a trial of the OX40 agonist ivuxolimab. CDR3 loop: CASSPDRGGTEAFF. The CDR3 coding sequence is TGTGCCAGCAGTCCCGACAGGGGAGGAACTGAAGCTTTCTTT.